The next 4 T cell receptor beta chains were all read from a single sample in a study of human T cells and chemical hapten exposure. TCRdb re-derived calls from the RACE reads in MiXCR, one entry per CDR3 protein. In the table there are roughly 38,000 distinct CDR3 sequences, around an eighth of which are singletons. As for time point: pre-sensitization, week 0. The treatment denotes: therapeutic diphenylcyclopropenone sensitization with weekly scalp DPC. Source: whole blood, taken in connection with sensitization to the hapten diphenylcyclopropenone (DPC). The source is a woman aged 25-40 years with alopecia areata. Some clones in this sample may be carry-over from other donors' samples.

This chain joins TRBV20-1 and TRBJ2-7; 8 nucleotides agree with TRBD1. This CDR3 is 14 amino acids long. CDR1 is DFQATT and CDR2 is SNEGSKA in the germline V gene (reference sequence). Trimming at V came to 1 base and at J to 5 bases, leaving 7 bases not matched to a gene. The CDR3, as DNA: TGCAGTGCTAGAGGACAGGGGCTGTACGACGAGCAGTACTTC. Its protein product is CSARGQGLYDEQYF.

This clonotype has only a few counts. This rearrangement joins TRBV3-1 to TRBJ2-7; D is unclear. CDR3 size: 13 residues. Germline V gene lookup returns CDR1 LGHDT and CDR2 YNNKEL (reference sequence). The ends were cut back, 1 base at V and 2 bases at J, with 6 bases in the middle. The CDR3 sequence: CASSQGWAYEQYF. In nucleotides, the CDR3 is TGTGCCAGCAGCCAAGGGTGGGCCTACGAGCAGTACTTC.

This clonotype was picked up many times. The gene calls are TRBV14 and TRBJ1-3; D is unresolved. Trimming removed 0 bases at V and 8 bases at J, with 5 bases between. This CDR3 is 12 amino acids long. Germline values: CDR1 SGHDN, CDR2 FVKESK. The CDR3 loop reads CASSQERYTIYF. Here the CDR3 DNA reads TGTGCCAGCAGCCAAGAGCGTTACACCATATATTTT.

Details on this clonotype: Because the CDR3 is missing its conserved closing phenylalanine or tryptophan, this is likely a read error. The CDR3 loop reads CASAFRVKETQYL. CDR3 coding DNA: TGTGCCTCCGCCTTCAGGGTAAAGGAGACCCAGTACCTC. The chain joins TRBV30 to TRBJ2-5, with D tentatively TRBD1 (5 bases). Trimming removed 7 bases at V and 5 bases at J, with 17 bases between. The CDR3 runs to 13 residues. CDR1 and CDR2 from the germline V gene are GTSNPN and SVGIG (reference sequence).